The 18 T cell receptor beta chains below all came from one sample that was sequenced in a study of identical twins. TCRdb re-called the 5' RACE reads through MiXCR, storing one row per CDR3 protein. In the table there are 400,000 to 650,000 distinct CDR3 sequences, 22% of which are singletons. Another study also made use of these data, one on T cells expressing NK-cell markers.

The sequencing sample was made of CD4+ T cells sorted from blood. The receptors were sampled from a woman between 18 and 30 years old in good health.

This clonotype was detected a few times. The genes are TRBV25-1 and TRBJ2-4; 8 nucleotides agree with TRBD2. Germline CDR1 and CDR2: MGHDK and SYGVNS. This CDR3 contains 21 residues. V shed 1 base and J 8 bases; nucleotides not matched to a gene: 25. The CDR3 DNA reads TGTGCCAGCAGTGAATGGTTAGTGAAGAGTAGGAGTGGACTAGCCTCGTACATTCAGTACTTC. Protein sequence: CASSEWLVKSRSGLASYIQYF.

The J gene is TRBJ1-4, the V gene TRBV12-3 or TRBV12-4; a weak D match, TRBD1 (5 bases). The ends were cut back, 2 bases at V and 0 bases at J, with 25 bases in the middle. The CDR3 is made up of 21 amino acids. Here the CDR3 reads CASSLLVRGLIQVATNEKLFF. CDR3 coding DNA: TGTGCCAGCAGTTTATTAGTAAGGGGTTTAATCCAGGTCGCAACTAATGAAAAACTGTTTTTT.

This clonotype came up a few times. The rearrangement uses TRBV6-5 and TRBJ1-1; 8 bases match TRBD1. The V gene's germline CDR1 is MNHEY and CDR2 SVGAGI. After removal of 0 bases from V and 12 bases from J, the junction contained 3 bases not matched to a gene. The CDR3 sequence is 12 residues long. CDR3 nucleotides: TGTGCCAGCAGTTACTCACAGGGGGGAACTTTCTTT. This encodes CASSYSQGGTFF.

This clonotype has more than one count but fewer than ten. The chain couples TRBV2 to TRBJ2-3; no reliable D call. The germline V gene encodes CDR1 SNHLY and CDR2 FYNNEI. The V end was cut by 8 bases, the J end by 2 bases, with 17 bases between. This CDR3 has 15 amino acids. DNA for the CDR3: TGTGCCAGCCATCGAACTGGAACATCCACAGATACGCAGTATTTT. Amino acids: CASHRTGTSTDTQYF.

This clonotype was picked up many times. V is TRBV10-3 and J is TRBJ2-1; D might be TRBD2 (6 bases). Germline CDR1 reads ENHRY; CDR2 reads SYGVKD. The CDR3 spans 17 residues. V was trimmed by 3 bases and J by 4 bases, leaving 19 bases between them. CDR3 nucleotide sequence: TGTGCCATCAGTGAACACTATCCCTCGGGGGAGTACAATGAGCAGTTCTTC. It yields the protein CAISEHYPSGEYNEQFF.

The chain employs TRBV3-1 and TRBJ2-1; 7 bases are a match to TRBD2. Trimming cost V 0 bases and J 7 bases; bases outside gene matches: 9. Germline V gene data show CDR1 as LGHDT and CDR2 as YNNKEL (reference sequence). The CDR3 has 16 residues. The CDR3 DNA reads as TGTGCCAGCAGCCAAGAACGGTGGGTTAGCGGGAATGAGCAGTTCTTC. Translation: CASSQERWVSGNEQFF.

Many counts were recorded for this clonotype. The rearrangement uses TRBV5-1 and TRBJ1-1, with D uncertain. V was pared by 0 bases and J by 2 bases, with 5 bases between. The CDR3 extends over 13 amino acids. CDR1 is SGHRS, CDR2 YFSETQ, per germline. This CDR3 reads CASSLGKNTEAFF. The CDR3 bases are TGCGCCAGCAGCTTGGGCAAAAACACTGAAGCTTTCTTT. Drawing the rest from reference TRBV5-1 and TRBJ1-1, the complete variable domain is KAGVTQTPRYLIKTRGQQVTLSCSPISGHRSVSWYQQTPGQGLQFLFEYFSETQRNKGNFPGRFSGRQFSNSRSEMNVSTLELGDSALYLCASSLGKNTEAFFGQGTRLTVV.

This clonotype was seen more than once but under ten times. The DNA of the CDR3 is TGTGCCAGCAGTTATCGCAACGAGCAGTACTTC. Its translation: CASSYRNEQYF. This chain uses TRBV6-8 with TRBJ2-7; D not certain. V lost 3 bases and J lost 5, with 5 bases in between. CDR3 size: 11 residues. Germline values: CDR1 MNHGY, CDR2 SAAAGT.

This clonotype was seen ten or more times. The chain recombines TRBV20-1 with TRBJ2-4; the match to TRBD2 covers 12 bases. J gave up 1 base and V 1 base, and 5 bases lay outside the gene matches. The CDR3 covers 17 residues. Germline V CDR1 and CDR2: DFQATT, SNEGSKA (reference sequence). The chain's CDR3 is CSARGLAGEVAKNIQYF. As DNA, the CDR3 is TGCAGTGCTAGAGGACTAGCGGGAGAAGTGGCCAAAAACATTCAGTACTTC.

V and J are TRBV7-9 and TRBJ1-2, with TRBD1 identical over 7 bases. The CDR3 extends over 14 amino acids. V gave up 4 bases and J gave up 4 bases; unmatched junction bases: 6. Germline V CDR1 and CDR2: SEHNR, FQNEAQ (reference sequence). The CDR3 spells CASSSHRGTYGYTF. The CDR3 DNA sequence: TGTGCCAGCAGCTCCCACAGGGGAACCTATGGCTACACCTTC.

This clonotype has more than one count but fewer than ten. CDR3 DNA: TGTGCCAGCAGCTTGAGGAGCGGGGGACAAGAGACCCAGTACTTC. Protein: CASSLRSGGQETQYF. The chain links TRBV5-6 to TRBJ2-5, with 8 bases lining up with TRBD2. The CDR3 length is 15 residues. V was pared by 1 base and J by 2 bases, with 4 bases of the junction left unmatched. The germline V gene has CDR1 SGHDT and CDR2 YYEEEE.

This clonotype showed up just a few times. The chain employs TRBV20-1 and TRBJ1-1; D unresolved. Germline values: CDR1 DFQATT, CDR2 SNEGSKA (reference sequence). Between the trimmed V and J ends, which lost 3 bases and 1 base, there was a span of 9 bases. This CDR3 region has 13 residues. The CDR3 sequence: CSARRDENTEAFF. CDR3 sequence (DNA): TGCAGTGCTAGGAGGGATGAGAACACTGAAGCTTTCTTT.

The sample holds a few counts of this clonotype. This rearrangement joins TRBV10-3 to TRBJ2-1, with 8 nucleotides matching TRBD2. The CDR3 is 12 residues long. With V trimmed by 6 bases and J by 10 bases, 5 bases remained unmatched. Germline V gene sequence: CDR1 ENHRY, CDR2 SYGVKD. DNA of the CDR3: TGTGCCATCAGCGGGGGGGCTGGAGAGCAGTTCTTC. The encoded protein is CAISGGAGEQFF.

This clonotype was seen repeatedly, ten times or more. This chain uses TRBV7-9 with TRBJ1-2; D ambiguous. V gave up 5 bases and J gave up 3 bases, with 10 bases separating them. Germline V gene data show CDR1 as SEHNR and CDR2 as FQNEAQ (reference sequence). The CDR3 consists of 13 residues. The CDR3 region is CASSTDRYYGYTF. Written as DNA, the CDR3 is TGTGCCAGCAGCACCGACCGTTACTATGGCTACACCTTC.

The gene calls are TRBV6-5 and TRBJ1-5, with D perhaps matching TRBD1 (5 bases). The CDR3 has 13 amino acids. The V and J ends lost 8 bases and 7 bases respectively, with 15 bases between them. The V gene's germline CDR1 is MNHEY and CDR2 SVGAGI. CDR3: CASGRGASQPQHF. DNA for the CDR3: TGTGCCAGCGGGCGGGGCGCTTCGCAGCCCCAGCATTTT.

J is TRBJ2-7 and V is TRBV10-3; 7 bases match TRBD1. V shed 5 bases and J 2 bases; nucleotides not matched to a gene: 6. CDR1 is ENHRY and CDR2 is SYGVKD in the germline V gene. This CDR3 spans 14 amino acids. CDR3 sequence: CAISPTGETYEQYF. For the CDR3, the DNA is TGTGCCATCAGTCCCACAGGGGAAACCTACGAGCAGTACTTC.

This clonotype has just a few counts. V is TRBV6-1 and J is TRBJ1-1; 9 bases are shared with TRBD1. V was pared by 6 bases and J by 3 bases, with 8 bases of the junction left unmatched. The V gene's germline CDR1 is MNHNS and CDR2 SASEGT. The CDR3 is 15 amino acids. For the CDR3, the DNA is TGTGCCAGCAGCCGAGGTGGGACAGGGTACACTGAAGCTTTCTTT. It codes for CASSRGGTGYTEAFF.

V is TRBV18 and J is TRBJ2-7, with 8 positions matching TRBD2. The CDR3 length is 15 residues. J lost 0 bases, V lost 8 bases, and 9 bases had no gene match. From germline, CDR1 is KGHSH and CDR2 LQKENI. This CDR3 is CASSPPSGSSYEQYF. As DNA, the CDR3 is TGTGCCAGCAGTCCCCCTAGCGGGTCCTCCTACGAGCAGTACTTC.